The 9 T cell receptor beta chains below all came from one sample that was sequenced in a study of Ad26.COV2.S vaccination and SARS-CoV-2 variants. Treatment: about 20 received Ad26.COV2.S at low or high dose, single or two shots; 5 received placebo; per-sample allocation not given. Sampling was done on day 63 after the first vaccine or placebo injection. Here immunoSEQ multiplex PCR was the method, and the copy in TCRdb shows in-frame clones only, minus some. The sample records about 470,000 clones, around 90% being singletons. The sample in question was peripheral blood, obtained in a trial of Ad26.COV2.S vaccine versus placebo. These receptors were taken from a person between 18 and 65 years old who received the Ad26.COV2.S COVID-19 vaccine or a placebo.

This chain links TRBV7-2 with TRBJ1-6; TRBD1 agrees at 9 bases. V shed 5 bases, J shed 14 bases, and the junction held 10 bases outside the gene matches. The CDR3 is made up of 14 amino acids. Germline CDR1 is SGHTA and CDR2 is FQGNSA. CDR3 in DNA: TGTGCCAGCAGCGAGACAGGGGGGGGTTCGGCCCTCCACTTT. It is translated as CASSETGGGSALHF.

The chain carries TRBV9 and TRBJ1-4, with TRBD1 identical over 7 bases. V lost 5 bases, J lost 4 bases, and 11 bases stayed unmatched. The CDR3 consists of 16 residues. Germline V gene sequence: CDR1 SGDLS, CDR2 YYNGEE. The CDR3 DNA is TGTGCCAGCAGTCAACAAGGGGGACAGCGTAATGAAAAACTGTTTTTT. Amino acid sequence: CASSQQGGQRNEKLFF.

This CDR3 is CASSYIAYQETQYF. The CDR3 coding sequence is TGTGCCAGCAGCTATATCGCGTACCAAGAGACCCAGTACTTC. V is TRBV7-9 and J is TRBJ2-5; D is undetermined. Germline CDR1 SEHNR, CDR2 FQNEAQ (reference sequence). Trimming took off 4 bases at V and 0 bases at J, with 9 bases between the two ends. The CDR3 contains 14 residues. Variable domain in full (rest from reference TRBV7-9 and TRBJ2-5): DTGVSQNPRHKITKRGQNVTFRCDPISEHNRLYWYRQTLGQGPEFLTYFQNEAQLEKSRLLSDRFSAERPKGSFSTLEIQRTEQGDSAMYLCASSYIAYQETQYFGPGTRLLVL.

The chain uses TRBV29-1 and TRBJ1-3; D perhaps matches TRBD1 (6 bases). Germline CDR1 SQVTM, CDR2 ANQGSEA. With 4 bases removed from V and 5 bases from J, the gap between germline ends came to 18 bases. The CDR3 runs 15 residues. This CDR3 is CSVAWGGQARNTIYF. DNA of the CDR3: TGCAGCGTTGCTTGGGGGGGCCAGGCGAGAAACACCATATATTTT.

The chain combines TRBV7-2 with TRBJ2-3; the D is unclear. The CDR3 spans 14 residues. V was pared by 5 bases and J by 4 bases, with 13 bases between. Germline CDR1 reads SGHTA; CDR2 reads FQGNSA. The CDR3 loop is CASSRNYGADTQYF. CDR3 nucleotides: TGTGCCAGCAGCCGCAACTATGGGGCAGATACGCAGTATTTT.

CDR3 DNA: TGCAGCGCTGGACAGCCCAACCAAGAGACCCAGTACTTC. This codes for CSAGQPNQETQYF. The chain has TRBV29-1 and TRBJ2-5; possibly TRBD1 for D (6 bases). Trimming cost V 7 bases and J 0 bases, with 12 bases left between them. CDR3 size: 13 residues. Germline loops: CDR1 SQVTM, CDR2 ANQGSEA.

V and J are TRBV9 and TRBJ2-7; D might be TRBD2 (5 bases). Trimming took off 0 bases at V and 3 bases at J, with 10 bases between the two ends. Looked up from germline, CDR1 is SGDLS and CDR2 is YYNGEE. CDR3 length: 14 residues. The CDR3 coding sequence is TGTGCCAGCAGCGTAGAGGCGGGCTTCTACGAGCAGTACTTC. Its translation: CASSVEAGFYEQYF.

The CDR3: CASSAPGTGAGANVLTF. Here the CDR3 DNA reads TGTGCCAGCAGCGCACCCGGGACAGGGGCTGGGGCCAACGTCCTGACTTTC. The rearrangement joins TRBV7-9 to TRBJ2-6; 10 nucleotides agree with TRBD1. CDR1 and CDR2 (germline): SEHNR, FQNEAQ (reference sequence). V shed 5 bases and J 2 bases; nucleotides not matched to a gene: 6. The length of the CDR3 is 17 residues.

This chain links TRBV6-5 with TRBJ2-1; TRBD2 matches 13 bases. Germline assignment: CDR1 MNHEY and CDR2 SVGAGI. The CDR3 sequence is 15 residues long. Trimming cost V 7 bases and J 9 bases; bases outside gene matches: 9. CDR3 in amino acids: CASTTGLAGAREQFF. The DNA of the CDR3 is TGTGCCAGCACCACCGGACTAGCGGGAGCCCGTGAGCAGTTCTTC.